This T cell receptor (beta chain) is drawn from a study of cytomegalovirus exposure and HLA in healthy donors. With 60 Vbeta and 13 Jbeta primers, the PCR was carried out. Produced via immunoSEQ multiplex PCR; TCRdb's table is partial and in-frame only. This sample has 110,000 or so clones, with about 9.4% found just once. Germline V gene sequence: CDR1 KGHSH, CDR2 LQKENI. Deletions cut 5 bases from V and 0 bases from J, with 16 bases between. The CDR3 is 16 amino acids. With respect to this clone: Antigen unknown.

Whole-study findings and limits: The availability of immune exposure information extended only to CMV serostatus.

V usage is TRBV18 and J usage is TRBJ1-1; D is perhaps TRBD1 (6 bases). Material: PBMCs. This TCR was recovered from a woman between 40 and 50 years old in good health and CMV-seropositive. The CDR3, as DNA: TGTGCCAGCTCAAGTGCAGGGGCCCATTTGAACACTGAAGCTTTCTTT. It translates to CASSSAGAHLNTEAFF.